These T cell receptor beta chains were read from a single sample in a study of cytomegalovirus exposure and HLA in healthy donors. Libraries were prepared by immunoSEQ multiplex PCR; TCRdb keeps only in-frame clonotypes and omits some of them. Found here are about 250,000 clones, roughly two thirds of them singletons; the top ten hold 2% to 2.5%. Source material: PBMCs. These TCRs come from a female donor in good health and CMV-seronegative. CDR3s include the opening cysteine and the closing phenylalanine or tryptophan. The order of the fields is D gene, CDR3 length, V gene, clone size, J gene, CDR3 protein, CDR3 DNA. A D gene is named only where the DNA matches it firmly. The size field is filled for only some rows; it gives once, few, many or a size class.

D gene: TRBD1
CDR3 length: 17
V gene: TRBV5-1
clone size: NA
J gene: TRBJ1-1
CDR3 protein: CASSPGQGARMNTEAFF
CDR3 DNA: TGCGCCAGCAGCCCAGGACAGGGGGCCCGGATGAACACTGAAGCTTTCTTT

D gene: NA
CDR3 length: 13
V gene: TRBV9
clone size: NA
J gene: TRBJ1-2
CDR3 protein: CASSVPSGSGYTF
CDR3 DNA: TGTGCCAGCAGCGTACCCTCCGGGTCGGGATACACCTTC

D gene: NA
CDR3 length: 14
V gene: TRBV7-9
clone size: NA
J gene: TRBJ2-1
CDR3 protein: CASSSLTGTNEQFF
CDR3 DNA: TGTGCCAGCAGCTCCCTCACAGGGACCAATGAGCAGTTCTTC

D gene: NA
CDR3 length: 15
V gene: TRBV2
clone size: NA
J gene: TRBJ1-2
CDR3 protein: CASSDRGPRSDGYTF
CDR3 DNA: TGTGCCAGCAGTGACAGGGGTCCCAGGAGCGATGGCTACACCTTC

D gene: TRBD1
CDR3 length: 15
V gene: TRBV4-2
clone size: NA
J gene: TRBJ1-1
CDR3 protein: CASSQLQGEIGEAFF
CDR3 DNA: TGTGCCAGCAGCCAATTACAGGGGGAAATCGGTGAAGCTTTCTTT

D gene: TRBD1
CDR3 length: 13
V gene: TRBV2
clone size: NA
J gene: TRBJ1-2
CDR3 protein: CASSETGTDGYTF
CDR3 DNA: TGTGCCAGCAGTGAGACGGGGACAGATGGCTACACCTTC

D gene: NA
CDR3 length: 14
V gene: TRBV7-9
clone size: NA
J gene: TRBJ2-7
CDR3 protein: CASSLEPGLDEQYF
CDR3 DNA: TGTGCCAGCAGCTTAGAGCCAGGTCTCGACGAGCAGTACTTC

D gene: TRBD2
CDR3 length: 15
V gene: TRBV30
clone size: NA
J gene: TRBJ2-1
CDR3 protein: CAWSATSGRAGEQFF
CDR3 DNA: TGTGCCTGGAGTGCGACTAGCGGGAGGGCCGGTGAGCAGTTCTTC

D gene: NA
CDR3 length: 12
V gene: TRBV5-6
clone size: NA
J gene: TRBJ2-7
CDR3 protein: CASSLPPYEQYF
CDR3 DNA: TGTGCCAGTAGCCTACCCCCCTACGAGCAGTACTTC

D gene: NA
CDR3 length: 14
V gene: TRBV11-2
clone size: few
J gene: TRBJ1-5
CDR3 protein: CASSLSGWDQPQHF
CDR3 DNA: TGTGCCAGCAGCTTATCGGGATGGGATCAGCCCCAGCATTTT

D gene: TRBD1
CDR3 length: 14
V gene: TRBV15
clone size: NA
J gene: TRBJ2-7
CDR3 protein: CATSRDGGQDEQYF
CDR3 DNA: TGTGCCACCAGCAGAGATGGGGGACAGGACGAGCAGTACTTC

D gene: TRBD1
CDR3 length: 17
V gene: TRBV2
clone size: NA
J gene: TRBJ1-5
CDR3 protein: CASNRGPDPGSNQPQHF
CDR3 DNA: TGTGCCAGCAACAGGGGGCCCGACCCAGGAAGCAATCAGCCCCAGCATTTT

D gene: TRBD2
CDR3 length: 15
V gene: TRBV7-2
clone size: once
J gene: TRBJ2-7
CDR3 protein: CASSPWEGGSYEQYF
CDR3 DNA: TGTGCCAGCAGCCCCTGGGAGGGTGGATCCTACGAGCAGTACTTC

D gene: TRBD1
CDR3 length: 19
V gene: TRBV9
clone size: NA
J gene: TRBJ1-1
CDR3 protein: CASSVGTGRQGASNTEAFF
CDR3 DNA: TGTGCCAGCAGCGTAGGTACAGGAAGGCAGGGGGCATCGAACACTGAAGCTTTCTTT

D gene: NA
CDR3 length: 16
V gene: TRBV28
clone size: NA
J gene: TRBJ1-1
CDR3 protein: CASSRYSTTLNTEAFF
CDR3 DNA: TGTGCCAGCAGTCGTTACTCGACGACATTGAACACTGAAGCTTTCTTT

D gene: NA
CDR3 length: 14
V gene: TRBV7-2
clone size: NA
J gene: TRBJ2-5
CDR3 protein: CASSPHPGQETQYF
CDR3 DNA: TGTGCCAGCAGCCCTCACCCCGGGCAAGAGACCCAGTACTTC

D gene: NA
CDR3 length: 15
V gene: TRBV5-1
clone size: NA
J gene: TRBJ2-5
CDR3 protein: CASSLDRVDQETQYF
CDR3 DNA: TGCGCCAGCAGCTTGGACAGGGTCGACCAAGAGACCCAGTACTTC

D gene: TRBD2
CDR3 length: 15
V gene: TRBV19
clone size: NA
J gene: TRBJ2-7
CDR3 protein: CASSITSGSPYEQYF
CDR3 DNA: TGTGCCAGTAGTATTACTAGCGGGAGTCCCTACGAGCAGTACTTC

D gene: NA
CDR3 length: 14
V gene: TRBV18
clone size: NA
J gene: TRBJ1-1
CDR3 protein: CASSPVDSPGEAFF
CDR3 DNA: TGTGCCAGCTCACCTGTCGACAGCCCAGGTGAAGCTTTCTTT